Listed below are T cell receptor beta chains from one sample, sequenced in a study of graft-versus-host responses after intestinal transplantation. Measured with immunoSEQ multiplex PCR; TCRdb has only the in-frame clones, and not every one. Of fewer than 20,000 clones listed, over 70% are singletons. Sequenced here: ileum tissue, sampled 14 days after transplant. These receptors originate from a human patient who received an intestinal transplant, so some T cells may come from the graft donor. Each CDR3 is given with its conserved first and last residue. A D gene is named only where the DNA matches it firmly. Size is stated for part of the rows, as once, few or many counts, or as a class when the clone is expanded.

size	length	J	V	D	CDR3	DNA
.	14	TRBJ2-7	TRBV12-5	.	CASGTTNRGYEQYF	TGTGCTAGTGGAACAACAAACCGTGGCTACGAGCAGTACTTC
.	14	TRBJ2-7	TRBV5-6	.	CASSFFVSPYEQYF	TGTGCCAGCAGCTTTTTCGTGTCTCCCTACGAGCAGTACTTC
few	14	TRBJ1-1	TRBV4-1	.	CASSQRRGNTEAFF	TGCGCCAGCAGCCAACGGCGAGGGAACACTGAAGCTTTCTTT
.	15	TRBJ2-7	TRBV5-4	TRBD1	CASSPGQATSYEQYF	TGTGCCAGCAGTCCGGGACAGGCTACCTCCTACGAGCAGTACTTC
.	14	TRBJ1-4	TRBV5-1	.	CASSLRQGWGKLFF	TGCGCCAGCAGCTTACGGCAGGGCTGGGGAAAACTGTTTTTT
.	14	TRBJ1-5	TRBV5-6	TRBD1	CASSLSTGRQPQHF	TGTGCCAGCAGTCTTTCGACAGGGCGACAGCCCCAGCATTTT
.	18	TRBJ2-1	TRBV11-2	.	CASSLGYSLAEGYNEQFF	TGTGCCAGCAGCCTAGGCTATTCTCTGGCGGAGGGGTACAATGAGCAGTTCTTC
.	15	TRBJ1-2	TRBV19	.	CASSRSEGRYYGYTF	TGTGCCAGTAGTCGTAGCGAGGGACGTTACTATGGCTACACCTTC
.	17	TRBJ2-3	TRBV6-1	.	CASSEYVEGWGTDTQYF	TGTGCCAGCAGTGAATACGTGGAGGGTTGGGGCACAGATACGCAGTATTTT
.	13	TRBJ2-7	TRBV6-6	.	CASSYWQGIEQYF	TGTGCCAGCAGTTACTGGCAGGGCATCGAGCAGTACTTC
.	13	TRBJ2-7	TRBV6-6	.	CASSYGTTYEQYF	TGTGCCAGCAGTTACGGGACAACCTACGAGCAGTACTTC
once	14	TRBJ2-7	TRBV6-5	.	CASSYYLGSYEQYF	TGTGCCAGCAGTTACTACCTCGGGAGCTACGAGCAGTACTTC
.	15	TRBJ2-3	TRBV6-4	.	CASSDSVLGADTQYF	TGTGCCAGCAGTGACTCGGTGCTAGGGGCAGATACGCAGTATTTT
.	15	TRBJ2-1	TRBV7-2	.	CASSLGRGGYNEQFF	TGTGCCAGCAGCTTAGGCAGGGGGGGCTACAATGAGCAGTTCTTC
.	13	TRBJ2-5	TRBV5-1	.	CASRSGSSETQYF	TGCGCCAGCAGATCCGGGTCCTCAGAGACCCAGTACTTC